This T cell receptor (beta chain) is from a study of blood T cells in healthy people across ages. Germline V gene sequence: CDR1 SGHTA, CDR2 FQGNSA. V was trimmed by 3 bases and J by 0 bases, leaving 9 bases between them. This CDR3 has 14 amino acids. This clonotype turned up a few times. Its target is unknown. Total RNA amounts of at least 5 micrograms were extracted per sample. Study-level points and caveats: From one million sequenced T cells, diversity estimates were lower bounds.

Primed by a sample-barcoded 5' primer and a J-beta primer mix, a second PCR proceeded for about 6 to 12 cycles. All samples yielded 3 million or more CDR3-containing paired-end reads. TCRdb reanalysed the 5' RACE reads using MiXCR and keeps one entry per CDR3 protein. The repertoire holds 890,000 or so distinct CDR3 sequences, with under 80% as singletons. This clonotype was obtained from a man aged 25 to 40 in good health. The sequenced sample was blood. The chain links TRBV7-2 to TRBJ2-7, with D perhaps matching TRBD1 (5 bases). The CDR3 region has the DNA TGTGCCAGCAGCTTTGACAGAAGCTCCTACGAGCAGTACTTC. Translating gives CASSFDRSSYEQYF.